This T cell receptor beta chain was identified in a study of blood T cell repertoires in COVID-19. Using immunoSEQ multiplex PCR, the repertoire was profiled, and TCRdb retains in-frame clones only, with some absent. This sample has 350,000 or so clones, with 80% to 90% found just once. The CDR3 loop spans 16 amino acids. V shed 5 bases and J shed 0 bases, with 16 bases lying between them. Germline-derived CDR1 and CDR2 are ENHRY and SYGVKD. This TCR derives from a woman between 25 and 40 years old with COVID-19, enrolled during active disease. The gene calls are TRBV10-3 and TRBJ1-1, with D maybe TRBD1 (6 bases). The sequencing sample was made of peripheral blood. Here the CDR3 reads CAISSGQTFMNTEAFF. CDR3 in DNA: TGTGCCATCAGTTCGGGACAAACTTTCATGAACACTGAAGCTTTCTTT.